This section outlines one TCR beta chain sequence together with its context. Its specificity is not known. It was through 5'RACE template switching that TCR cDNA was made, with a universal primer site and UMIs added. TCRdb reprocessed the 5' RACE reads via MiXCR and lists one record per CDR3 protein. The sample contains 110,000 to 150,000 distinct CDR3 sequences, about 7% of which appear only once. These data belong to a study of T cells after yellow fever vaccination. Turning to the study itself: Preparation used SMART-Seq v4 Ultra Low Input for the low-cell-number fractions.

Study-wide points: Peak timing came faster in the weaker secondary response, day 5 versus 15.

The CDR3 has 13 amino acids. CDR1 MNHNY and CDR2 SVGAGI come from the germline V gene (reference sequence). Between the trimmed V and J ends, which lost 7 bases and 5 bases, there was a span of 12 bases. The sequence was collected from a man aged 30 to 45 who received the YFV17D yellow fever vaccine. The genes are TRBV6-6 and TRBJ2-1, with no clear D. The sample in question was CD4+ T cells sorted from PBMCs, obtained 10 days after the yellow fever booster vaccination. The CDR3, as DNA: TGTGCCAGCATAAGTCCGGCAAACAATGAGCAGTTCTTC. Protein sequence: CASISPANNEQFF.